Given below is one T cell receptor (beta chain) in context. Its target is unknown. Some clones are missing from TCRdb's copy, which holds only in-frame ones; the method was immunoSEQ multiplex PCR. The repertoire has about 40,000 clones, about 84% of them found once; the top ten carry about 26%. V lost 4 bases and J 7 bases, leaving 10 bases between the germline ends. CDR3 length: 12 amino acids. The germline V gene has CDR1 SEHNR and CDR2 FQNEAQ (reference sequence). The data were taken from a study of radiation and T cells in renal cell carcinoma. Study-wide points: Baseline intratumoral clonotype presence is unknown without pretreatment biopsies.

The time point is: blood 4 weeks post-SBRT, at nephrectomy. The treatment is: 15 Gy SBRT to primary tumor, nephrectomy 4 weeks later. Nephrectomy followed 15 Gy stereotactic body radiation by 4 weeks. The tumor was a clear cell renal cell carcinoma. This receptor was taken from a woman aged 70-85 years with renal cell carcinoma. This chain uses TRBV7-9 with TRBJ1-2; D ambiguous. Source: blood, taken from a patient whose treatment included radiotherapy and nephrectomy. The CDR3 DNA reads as TGTGCCAGCAGCTCGGGAGGCGGTGGCTACACCTTC. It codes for CASSSGGGGYTF. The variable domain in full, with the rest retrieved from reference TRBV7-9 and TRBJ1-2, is DTGVSQNPRHKITKRGQNVTFRCDPISEHNRLYWYRQTLGQGPEFLTYFQNEAQLEKSRLLSDRFSAERPKGSFSTLEIQRTEQGDSAMYLCASSSGGGGYTFGSGTRLTVV.